This note documents a single TCR beta chain sequence. The source of the sample is a study of cytomegalovirus exposure and HLA in healthy donors. Use of 60 Vbeta and 13 Jbeta primers characterized the PCR. The protocol was immunoSEQ multiplex PCR, while the TCRdb copy is restricted to in-frame clones and leaves out a portion. The table records under 300,000 clones, around 81% of them present only once. This CDR3 has 16 amino acids. V dropped 1 base and J dropped 3; count of bases not matched to a gene: 4. The germline V gene has CDR1 SGHRS and CDR2 YFSETQ. This chain joins TRBV5-1 and TRBJ2-7, with 13 nucleotides matching TRBD2. The clonotype was recovered from a woman aged 60-75 years in good health and CMV-seropositive. Specimen: PBMCs. The CDR3 reads CASSLWGTSGNYEQYF. The CDR3 bases are TGCGCCAGCAGCTTGTGGGGGACTAGCGGGAACTACGAGCAGTACTTC. Full variable domain (outside the CDR3, taken from reference TRBV5-1 and TRBJ2-7): KAGVTQTPRYLIKTRGQQVTLSCSPISGHRSVSWYQQTPGQGLQFLFEYFSETQRNKGNFPGRFSGRQFSNSRSEMNVSTLELGDSALYLCASSLWGTSGNYEQYFGPGTRLTVT.